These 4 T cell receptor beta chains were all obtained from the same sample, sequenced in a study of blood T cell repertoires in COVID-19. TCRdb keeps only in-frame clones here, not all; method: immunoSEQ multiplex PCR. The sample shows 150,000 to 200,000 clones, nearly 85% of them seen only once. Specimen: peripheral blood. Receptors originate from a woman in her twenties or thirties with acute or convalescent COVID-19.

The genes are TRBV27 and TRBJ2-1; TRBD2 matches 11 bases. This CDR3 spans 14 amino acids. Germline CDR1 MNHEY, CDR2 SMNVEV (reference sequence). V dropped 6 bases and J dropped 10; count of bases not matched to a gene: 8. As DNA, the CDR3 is TGTGCCAGCAGAATAGCGGGGGGGCAACGAGAGCAGTTCTTC. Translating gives CASRIAGGQREQFF.

CDR3 residues: CASGPPRGTEAFF. CDR3 in DNA: TGTGCCAGCGGGCCCCCCCGGGGGACTGAAGCTTTCTTT. The rearrangement links TRBV7-2 to TRBJ1-1; D possibly corresponds to TRBD1 (5 bases). The germline gives CDR1 SGHTA, CDR2 FQGNSA. Trimming cost V 8 bases and J 5 bases, with 15 bases left between them. The CDR3 runs to 13 residues.

The CDR3 nucleotides read TGTGCTAGTGGTTTGGGTAGCGCCCGAATCACCGGGGAGCTGTTTTTT. It specifies CASGLGSARITGELFF. This chain links TRBV12-5 with TRBJ2-2, with D tentatively TRBD2 (5 bases). The V end was cut by 1 base, the J end by 4 bases, with 13 bases between. CDR1 is LGHNT, CDR2 FRNRAP, per germline. This CDR3 has 16 residues.

CDR3 DNA: TGTGCCAGCAGAGCTAGCCCCGGGGAGCTGTTTTTT. It encodes CASRASPGELFF. The chain employs TRBV12-3 or TRBV12-4 and TRBJ2-2; tentatively, D is TRBD2 (5 bases). V was trimmed by 6 bases and J by 6 bases, leaving 8 bases between them. CDR3 length: 12 residues.